This is a list of T cell receptor beta chains from one sample in a study of blood T cells in healthy people across ages. Using its own MiXCR run on the 5' RACE reads, TCRdb lists one record per CDR3 protein. The table has approximately 800,000 distinct CDR3 sequences, roughly 34% seen once. Sequenced input: blood. These receptors originate from a man younger than 35 in good health. Each CDR3 is given with its conserved first and last residue. The D gene is left open where the match is weak. A clone size is listed for some rows: how often the clone was seen (once, few, many), or a class if it is expanded.

CDR3 DNA,CDR3 protein,D gene,J gene,clone size,V gene
TGTGCCAGCAGCTTAGAATCCGGGCCGACATGGGAGACCCAGTACTTC,CASSLESGPTWETQYF,.,TRBJ2-5,many,TRBV7-9
TGCGCCAGCAGCTTGGTGCGGGGTATCGGACTGAACACCGGGGAGCTGTTTTTT,CASSLVRGIGLNTGELFF,.,TRBJ2-2,.,TRBV5-1
TGTGCCAGCGTCTCAGTACAAGAGACCCAGTACTTC,CASVSVQETQYF,.,TRBJ2-5,.,TRBV2
TGCGCCAGCAGCCACTACAAGGACGGCAATAATGAGCAGTTCTTC,CASSHYKDGNNEQFF,.,TRBJ2-1,.,TRBV4-3
TGCAGTGCTAGATCAAGGGGTGGCTACACCTTC,CSARSRGGYTF,.,TRBJ1-2,.,TRBV20-1
TGTGCCAGTACCCGAGAGGCTAGCGTCAATGAGCAGTTCTTC,CASTREASVNEQFF,.,TRBJ2-1,.,TRBV19
TGTGCCAGCAGTTCTAGCGGGGCTGACTACAATGAGCAGTTCTTC,CASSSSGADYNEQFF,TRBD2,TRBJ2-1,few,TRBV7-3
TGTGCCAGCAGCTACGGGGTGAACAATCAGCCCCAGCATTTT,CASSYGVNNQPQHF,.,TRBJ1-5,many,TRBV12-3/TRBV12-4
TGTGCCACCTCGGGGGGCGCCGGCCAAGAGACCCAGTACTTC,CATSGGAGQETQYF,.,TRBJ2-5,.,TRBV9
TGCGCCAGCAGCCAAACGTCCCGACAAGAGACCCAGTACTTC,CASSQTSRQETQYF,.,TRBJ2-5,.,TRBV4-3
TGTGCCAGCAGCTTGGACTATACTGATAATTCACCCCTCCACTTT,CASSLDYTDNSPLHF,.,TRBJ1-6,.,TRBV5-5
TGTGCCAGCACGAGTACGACAGGCTACGAGCAGTACTTC,CASTSTTGYEQYF,.,TRBJ2-7,few,TRBV6-5
TGTGCCAGCAGCGGAAGACTAGCGGGGTACAATGAGCAGTACTTC,CASSGRLAGYNEQYF,TRBD2,TRBJ2-5,.,TRBV9
TGTGCCAGCAGCTCCAGGGGAACCACAGATACGCAGTATTTT,CASSSRGTTDTQYF,.,TRBJ2-3,many,TRBV5-4
TGTGCCAGCATCTACCCGGGGGGCCCTCTTAAGGATACGCAGTATTTT,CASIYPGGPLKDTQYF,.,TRBJ2-3,once,TRBV5-5
TGCGCCAGCAGCACCCGGACAGGGGCCAATAATGAAAAACTGTTTTTT,CASSTRTGANNEKLFF,TRBD1,TRBJ1-4,few,TRBV5-1
TGTGCCAGCTCAGTCAGCGGGGGGACCTCCTACGAGCAGTTCTTC,CASSVSGGTSYEQFF,TRBD2,TRBJ2-1,.,TRBV18
TGTGCCAGCAGCCCTCTGACTAGCAACGGTCTGGAGGCCCAGTACTTC,CASSPLTSNGLEAQYF,TRBD2,TRBJ2-5,.,TRBV3-1
TGTGCCATCACGGAGGGGGCGGGGACTGAAGCTTTCTTT,CAITEGAGTEAFF,TRBD1,TRBJ1-1,.,TRBV10-3
TGTACCAGCACCGGAGGGACTGCGCAGTATTTT,CTSTGGTAQYF,.,TRBJ2-3,.,TRBV27
TGTGCCAGCAGTGGGGGACCCCTCATGGAGAATGAGCAGTACTTC,CASSGGPLMENEQYF,.,TRBJ2-5,.,TRBV2
TGCGCCAGGGAACAGGGAGCTCCAGCGAGCTCCTACGAGCAGTACTTC,CAREQGAPASSYEQYF,.,TRBJ2-7,few,TRBV4-3
TGTGCCAGCAGCCCCGACAGCCTTTTGGGCACTGAAGCTTTCTTT,CASSPDSLLGTEAFF,.,TRBJ1-1,.,TRBV7-6
TGCGCCAGCAGCGTGGCCGCGGACCTTTACGAGCAGTACTTC,CASSVAADLYEQYF,.,TRBJ2-7,few,TRBV5-1
TGTGCCAGCACCCCGAATCCCGGCGGGGATGACGGGGAGCTGTTTTTT,CASTPNPGGDDGELFF,.,TRBJ2-2,.,TRBV7-2
TGTGCCAGCAGCTTAACGGGACAGGGGAGCTATGGCTACACCTTC,CASSLTGQGSYGYTF,TRBD1,TRBJ1-2,few,TRBV7-9
TGCAGTGCTAGTAAATCGGGACAGGGCTATCAGCCCCAGCATTTT,CSASKSGQGYQPQHF,TRBD1,TRBJ1-5,.,TRBV20-1
TGTGCCACCGCGTCGACTAGCGGGGGTTACAATGAGCAGTACTTC,CATASTSGGYNEQYF,TRBD2,TRBJ2-7,.,TRBV6-5
TGTGCCAGCAGTTACGAGCGGGGGGCCATCGGTGAGCAGTTCTTC,CASSYERGAIGEQFF,TRBD2,TRBJ2-1,.,TRBV6-2/TRBV6-3